A single sample is the source of the 14 T cell receptor beta chains below, sequenced in a study of blood T cell repertoires in COVID-19. Generated by immunoSEQ multiplex PCR, the TCRdb table keeps only in-frame clones and is missing some. The sample holds about 220,000 clones; 88% are singletons and the top ten take roughly 2.5%. The material sequenced was PBMCs or T cells enriched from blood (not recorded which). The receptors were sampled from a woman aged 30 to 39 who had recovered from COVID-19.

This clone was seen a single time. The rearrangement joins TRBV27 to TRBJ1-2; 8 bases are shared with TRBD1. The CDR3 extends over 16 amino acids. Germline CDR1 is MNHEY and CDR2 is SMNVEV (reference sequence). With 7 bases clipped from V and 4 bases from J, the junction kept 14 bases outside the gene matches. The DNA of the CDR3 is TGTGCCAGCACCCAATTAGGAGACAGGGGAGGCTATGGCTACACCTTC. Translation gives CASTQLGDRGGYGYTF.

The chain has TRBV3-1 (or the pseudogene TRBV3-2) and TRBJ2-1; tentatively, D is TRBD1 (5 bases). The CDR3 extends over 11 amino acids. Germline V gene data show CDR1 as LGHDT and CDR2 as YNNKEL (reference sequence). V was trimmed by 2 bases and J by 11 bases, leaving 7 bases between them. The CDR3 protein is CASSQSGKQFF. The CDR3 nucleotides read TGTGCCAGCAGCCAATCAGGGAAGCAGTTCTTC.

The V gene is TRBV5-1, the J gene TRBJ2-6, with a weak D call TRBD2 (5 bases). Trimming took 1 base from V and 0 from J, leaving 11 bases between them. This CDR3 contains 17 residues. In germline, CDR1 is SGHRS, CDR2 YFSETQ. CDR3 DNA: TGCGCCAGCAGCTTGTTCCCGGGAAACTCTGGGGCCAACGTCCTGACTTTC. It is translated as CASSLFPGNSGANVLTF. The full variable domain, with the rest looked up from reference TRBV5-1 and TRBJ2-6, is KAGVTQTPRYLIKTRGQQVTLSCSPISGHRSVSWYQQTPGQGLQFLFEYFSETQRNKGNFPGRFSGRQFSNSRSEMNVSTLELGDSALYLCASSLFPGNSGANVLTFGAGSRLTVL.

The CDR3 spells CASSLGLAGATSTDTQYF. The CDR3 DNA reads as TGCGCCAGCAGCTTGGGTCTAGCGGGGGCCACTAGCACAGATACGCAGTATTTT. V and J are TRBV5-1 and TRBJ2-3; TRBD2 aligns across 10 bases. Trimming cost V 0 bases and J 0 bases; bases outside gene matches: 7. CDR3 length: 18 amino acids. Germline loops: CDR1 SGHRS, CDR2 YFSETQ.

CDR3 region: CASSLSGAGDTQYF. The CDR3 DNA sequence: TGCGCCAGCAGCTTATCAGGGGCTGGGGATACGCAGTATTTT. This chain joins TRBV5-1 and TRBJ2-3; possibly TRBD1 for D (6 bases). Trimming shortened V by 2 bases and J by 6 bases, and 13 bases separated the two germline ends. The CDR3 contains 14 residues. Germline CDR1 and CDR2: SGHRS and YFSETQ.

CDR3 protein: CSVEVKITGYHEQFF. The CDR3 coding sequence is TGCAGCGTTGAAGTAAAAATAACAGGGTATCATGAGCAGTTCTTC. V gene TRBV29-1 combines with J gene TRBJ2-1; D perhaps matches TRBD1 (6 bases). With 1 base removed from V and 8 bases from J, the gap between germline ends came to 18 bases. Per germline, CDR1 SQVTM and CDR2 ANQGSEA. The CDR3 length is 15 residues.

The gene calls are TRBV3-1 (or the pseudogene TRBV3-2) and TRBJ1-5; TRBD1 matches at 8 bases. The V segment lost 4 bases and the J segment 7 bases; nucleotides outside the gene matches: 9. The length of the CDR3 is 15 residues. CDR1 and CDR2 (germline): LGHDT, YNNKEL (reference sequence). DNA of the CDR3: TGTGCCAGCAGCCGGACGACAGGGGCAGGACAGCCCCAGCATTTT. Its protein product is CASSRTTGAGQPQHF.

The chain links TRBV7-7 to TRBJ2-2; 11 nucleotides line up with TRBD1. The trim removed 5 bases at V and 3 bases at J, leaving 5 bases unmatched. Germline V gene lookup returns CDR1 SSHAT and CDR2 FNYEAQ (reference sequence). The CDR3 totals 16 residues. CDR3 loop: CASSIGQGAHTGELFF. CDR3 DNA sequence: TGTGCCAGCAGCATAGGACAGGGGGCACACACCGGGGAGCTGTTTTTT.

The CDR3 sequence is CSVEVRHTDTQYF. The CDR3 nucleotides are TGCAGCGTTGAGGTGCGCCACACAGATACGCAGTATTTT. V gene TRBV29-1 combines with J gene TRBJ2-3; no clear D gene. The germline CDR1 and CDR2 sequences are SQVTM and ANQGSEA. The CDR3 covers 13 residues. Trimming cost V 3 bases and J 2 bases, with 9 bases left between them.

This clone occurred a few times. The rearrangement uses TRBV3-1 (or the pseudogene TRBV3-2) and TRBJ1-2; unclear D gene. Germline lookup yields CDR1 LGHDT and CDR2 YNNKEL (reference sequence). Trimming left V 0 bases short and J 6 bases short, with 14 bases between. The CDR3 has 15 amino acids. In DNA form, the CDR3 reads TGTGCCAGCAGCCAAGATATTCGTCGACAAAATGGCTACACCTTC. Protein sequence: CASSQDIRRQNGYTF.

The chain employs TRBV12-5 and TRBJ2-7; TRBD1 aligns across 8 bases. Unmatched junction bases numbered 7, after V lost 7 bases and J lost 5 bases. Germline V gene sequence: CDR1 LGHNT, CDR2 FRNRAP. This CDR3 spans 13 amino acids. Here the CDR3 reads CASVSDRAHEQYF. The CDR3 bases are TGTGCTAGTGTCTCGGACAGGGCCCACGAGCAGTACTTC.

The V and J genes are TRBV29-1 and TRBJ2-1; 10 nucleotides line up with TRBD2. V gave up 2 bases and J gave up 0 bases; unmatched junction bases: 4. The CDR3 has 16 residues. From germline, CDR1 is SQVTM and CDR2 ANQGSEA. This CDR3 reads CSVELAGAASYNEQFF. CDR3 DNA: TGCAGCGTTGAACTAGCGGGGGCCGCCTCCTACAATGAGCAGTTCTTC.

J is TRBJ2-3 and V is TRBV19, with D possibly TRBD1 on 5 matching bases. Trimming left V 3 bases short and J 1 base short, with 11 bases between. The germline V gene encodes CDR1 LNHDA and CDR2 SQIVND (reference sequence). This CDR3 has 15 amino acids. CDR3: CASSMGRGRTDTQYF. DNA of the CDR3: TGTGCCAGTAGTATGGGTAGGGGCCGCACAGATACGCAGTATTTT.

This chain links TRBV4-3 with TRBJ1-2; the D gene is possibly TRBD1 (5 bases). This CDR3 spans 14 amino acids. The V end was cut by 0 bases, the J end by 6 bases, with 11 bases between. CDR1 is LGHNA, CDR2 YSLEER, per germline. The CDR3 coding sequence is TGCGCCAGCAGCCAAGAGGCGGGGGTTCATGGCTACACCTTC. Translated: CASSQEAGVHGYTF.